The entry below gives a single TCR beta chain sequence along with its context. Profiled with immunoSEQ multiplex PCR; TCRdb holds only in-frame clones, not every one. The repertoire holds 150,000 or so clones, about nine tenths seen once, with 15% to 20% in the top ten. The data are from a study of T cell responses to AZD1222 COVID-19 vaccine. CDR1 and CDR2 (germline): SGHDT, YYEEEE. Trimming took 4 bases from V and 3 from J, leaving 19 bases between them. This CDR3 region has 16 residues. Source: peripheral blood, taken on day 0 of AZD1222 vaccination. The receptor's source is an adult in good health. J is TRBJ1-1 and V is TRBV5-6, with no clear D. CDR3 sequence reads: CASSTEGRVGYTEAFF. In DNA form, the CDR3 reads TGTGCCAGCAGCACCGAAGGGCGGGTGGGATACACTGAAGCTTTCTTT. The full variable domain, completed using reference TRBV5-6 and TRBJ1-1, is DAGVTQSPTHLIKTRGQQVTLRCSPKSGHDTVSWYQQALGQGPQFIFQYYEEEERQRGNFPDRFSGHQFPNYSSELNVNALLLGDSALYLCASSTEGRVGYTEAFFGQGTRLTVV.